Below, 14 T cell receptor beta chains from the same sample are listed, as sequenced in a study of cytomegalovirus exposure and HLA in healthy donors. This PCR relied on a set of 60 Vbeta primers and 13 Jbeta primers. The repertoire was sequenced with immunoSEQ multiplex PCR; TCRdb's copy has only in-frame clones and lacks some. This sample has under 150,000 clones, with roughly 80% found just once. The sample was PBMCs. These receptors originate from a man younger than 35 in good health and CMV-seronegative.

This rearrangement joins TRBV7-9 to TRBJ2-5, with 7 bases that match TRBD1. The germline V gene encodes CDR1 SEHNR and CDR2 FQNEAQ (reference sequence). The CDR3 runs 12 residues. Written as DNA, the CDR3 is TGTTCCTGTGAGGGGGCAGCGGAGACCCAGTACTTC. Its translation is CSCEGAAETQYF.

Of note for this clone: At the DNA level, this CDR3 is encoded by other sequences in the same sample as well. J is TRBJ1-1 and V is TRBV9; a weak D match, TRBD1 (6 bases). V dropped 0 bases and J dropped 0 bases, with 9 bases sitting between them. This CDR3 is built from 15 residues. Germline CDR1 reads SGDLS; CDR2 reads YYNGEE. The CDR3 nucleotides are TGTGCCAGCAGCGTAGCTACAGGGATGAACACTGAAGCTTTCTTT. This gives the protein CASSVATGMNTEAFF.

The chain has TRBV7-2 and TRBJ2-5; unclear D gene. V was pared by 11 bases and J by 1 base, with 11 bases between. There are 12 residues in the CDR3. Germline CDR1 reads SGHTA; CDR2 reads FQGNSA. CDR3 in amino acids: CAVRLSQETQYF. CDR3 bases: TGTGCCGTTCGACTGAGCCAAGAGACCCAGTACTTC.

CDR3 in amino acids: CASSLTGSSYEQYF. CDR3 nucleotides: TGCGCCAGCAGCTTGACAGGGAGCTCCTACGAGCAGTACTTC. V is TRBV5-1 and J is TRBJ2-7; tentatively, D is TRBD1 (6 bases). The V end was cut by 1 base, the J end by 0 bases, with 8 bases between. This CDR3 region has 14 residues. Germline assignment: CDR1 SGHRS and CDR2 YFSETQ. The full variable domain, with the rest looked up from reference TRBV5-1 and TRBJ2-7, is KAGVTQTPRYLIKTRGQQVTLSCSPISGHRSVSWYQQTPGQGLQFLFEYFSETQRNKGNFPGRFSGRQFSNSRSEMNVSTLELGDSALYLCASSLTGSSYEQYFGPGTRLTVT.

This clone occurred a few times. This chain links TRBV6-1 with TRBJ1-1; weak D call: TRBD1 (6 bases). Deletions cut 6 bases from V and 0 bases from J, with 14 bases between. The CDR3 length is 15 residues. Germline CDR1 reads MNHNS; CDR2 reads SASEGT. CDR3 residues: CASRRTVTMNTEAFF. CDR3 DNA: TGTGCCAGCAGGAGGACAGTTACCATGAACACTGAAGCTTTCTTT.

The rearrangement uses TRBV2 and TRBJ2-3; no reliable D call. Germline assignment: CDR1 SNHLY and CDR2 FYNNEI. V shed 6 bases and J shed 3 bases, with 7 bases lying between them. The CDR3 totals 12 residues. CDR3 sequence: CASSSRTDTQYF. The DNA of the CDR3 is TGTGCCAGCAGCTCTAGAACAGATACGCAGTATTTT.

This chain uses TRBV29-1 with TRBJ2-7; D remains unclear. The CDR3 runs 11 residues. V was cut by 2 bases and J by 3 bases, with 5 bases left in between. CDR1 is SQVTM, CDR2 ANQGSEA, per germline. The CDR3 protein is CSVEHSYEQYF. The CDR3, as DNA: TGCAGCGTTGAACACAGCTACGAGCAGTACTTC.

The genes are TRBV2 and TRBJ2-3; TRBD1 matches 7 bases. The length of the CDR3 is 14 residues. From germline, CDR1 is SNHLY and CDR2 FYNNEI. After removal of 11 bases from V and 0 bases from J, the junction contained 8 bases not matched to a gene. CDR3 amino acids: CAGRQGGSTDTQYF. The DNA of the CDR3 is TGTGCCGGCCGACAGGGCGGGAGCACAGATACGCAGTATTTT.

The CDR3: CASSPQGGSSTEAFF. The DNA of the CDR3 is TGTGCCAGCAGCCCACAGGGTGGGAGTAGCACTGAAGCTTTCTTT. The rearrangement joins TRBV9 to TRBJ1-1; D may be TRBD1 (6 bases). Germline assignment: CDR1 SGDLS and CDR2 YYNGEE. The CDR3 consists of 15 residues. V shed 4 bases and J shed 4 bases, with 17 bases lying between them.

CDR3 sequence: CASSLVWQGGNQPQHF. The CDR3 region has the DNA TGTGCCAGCAGTTTAGTTTGGCAGGGCGGCAATCAGCCCCAGCATTTT. The genes are TRBV27 and TRBJ1-5, with D possibly TRBD1 on 5 matching bases. Germline loops: CDR1 MNHEY, CDR2 SMNVEV (reference sequence). The CDR3 loop spans 16 amino acids. V lost 2 bases, J lost 2 bases, and 13 bases lay in between.

The chain has TRBV5-4 and TRBJ2-5; no reliable D call. The V end was cut by 4 bases, the J end by 0 bases, with 10 bases between. CDR1 is SGHNT and CDR2 is YYREEE in the germline V gene (reference sequence). This CDR3 spans 14 amino acids. Here the CDR3 DNA reads TGTGCCAGCAGCGGTACAACCTACCAAGAGACCCAGTACTTC. Its translation: CASSGTTYQETQYF.

The chain uses TRBV27 and TRBJ1-1; 7 bases agree with TRBD1. CDR3 size: 14 residues. V shed 5 bases, J shed 7 bases, and the junction held 10 bases outside the gene matches. Germline V gene sequence: CDR1 MNHEY, CDR2 SMNVEV (reference sequence). The CDR3 DNA reads as TGTGCCAGCAGTACCCGACAGGGCCTAAATGAAGCTTTCTTT. This translates into CASSTRQGLNEAFF.

V usage is TRBV7-8 and J usage is TRBJ2-1; TRBD2 aligns across 8 bases. V trimming: 4 bases; J trimming: 4 bases; junction bases outside the gene matches: 9. The length of the CDR3 is 16 residues. Germline lookup yields CDR1 SGHVS and CDR2 FQNEAQ. The CDR3 DNA is TGTGCCAGCAGCTCTCCATTAGCGGGGAATTACAATGAGCAGTTCTTC. It specifies CASSSPLAGNYNEQFF.

The chain employs TRBV6-1 and TRBJ1-5, with a tentative D call TRBD1 (6 bases). The CDR3 extends over 15 amino acids. Germline V gene lookup returns CDR1 MNHNS and CDR2 SASEGT. V lost 3 bases and J 6 bases, leaving 15 bases between the germline ends. The DNA for the CDR3 is TGTGCCAGCAGTGATGGGACCGGGGGGCGTCAGCCCCAGCATTTT. Protein: CASSDGTGGRQPQHF.